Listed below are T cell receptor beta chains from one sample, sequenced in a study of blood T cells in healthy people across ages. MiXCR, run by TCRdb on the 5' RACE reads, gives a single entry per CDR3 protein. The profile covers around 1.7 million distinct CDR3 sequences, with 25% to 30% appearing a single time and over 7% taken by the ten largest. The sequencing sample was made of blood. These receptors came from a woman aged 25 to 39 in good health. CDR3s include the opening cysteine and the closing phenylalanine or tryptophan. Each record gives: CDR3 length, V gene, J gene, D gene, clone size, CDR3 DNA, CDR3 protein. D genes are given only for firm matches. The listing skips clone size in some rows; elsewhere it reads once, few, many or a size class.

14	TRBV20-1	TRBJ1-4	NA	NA	TGCAGTGCTTTAGAAGCCTTTCGTAATGAAAAACTGTTTTTT	CSALEAFRNEKLFF
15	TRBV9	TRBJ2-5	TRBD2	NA	TGTGCCAGCAGCAAGTCGGGGGGGGGCCTAGAGACCCAGTACTTC	CASSKSGGGLETQYF
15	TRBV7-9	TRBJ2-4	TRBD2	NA	TGTGCCAGCAGCTTTTCGACTAGCGGGGATGGTGAGCAGTACTTC	CASSFSTSGDGEQYF
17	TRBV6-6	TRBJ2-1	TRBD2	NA	TGTGCCAGCAGTTACCACGTCGGACTAGCGGGAGGATATGAGCAGTTCTTC	CASSYHVGLAGGYEQFF
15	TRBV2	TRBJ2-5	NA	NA	TGTGCCAGCATCGCCCCCCAGGGGCGGAGGGAGACCCAGTACTTC	CASIAPQGRRETQYF
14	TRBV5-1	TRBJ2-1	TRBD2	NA	TGCGCCAGCAGCCCCGGGACTAGCGGGGATACCTGGTTCTTC	CASSPGTSGDTWFF
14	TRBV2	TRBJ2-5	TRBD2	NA	TGTGCCAGCCGGAGGATAGCGGGAGGCGAGACCCAGTACTTC	CASRRIAGGETQYF
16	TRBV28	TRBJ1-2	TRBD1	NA	TGTGCCAGCAGTCTCGGGGACAGGGTTACTATCTATGGCTACACCTTC	CASSLGDRVTIYGYTF
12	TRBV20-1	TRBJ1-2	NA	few	TGCAGTGCTAGCGAGGCAAGCTATGGCTACACCTTC	CSASEASYGYTF
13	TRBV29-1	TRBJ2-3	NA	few	TGCAGCGTTGACTCAGTCCTTGTAGATACGCAGTATTTT	CSVDSVLVDTQYF
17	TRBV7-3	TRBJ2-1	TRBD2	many	TGTGCCAGCAGCTTAGCCCCCCTTGGGGGGGGCTACAATGAGCAGTTCTTC	CASSLAPLGGGYNEQFF
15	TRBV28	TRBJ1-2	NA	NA	TGTGCCAGCAGTTTACAAGGGACCCGTACGAGAGGCTACACCTTC	CASSLQGTRTRGYTF
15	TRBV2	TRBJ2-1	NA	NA	TGTGCCAGCAGACGAGAGGTTCACCGCCACAATGAGCAGTTCTTC	CASRREVHRHNEQFF
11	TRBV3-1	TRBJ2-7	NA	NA	TGTGCCAGCAGCCAAGTGGAAGAGCAGTACTTC	CASSQVEEQYF
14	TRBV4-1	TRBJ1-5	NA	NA	TGCGCCAGCAGCCAAGTTTCGGGGAATCAGCCCCAGCATTTT	CASSQVSGNQPQHF
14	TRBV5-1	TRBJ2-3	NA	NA	TGCGCCAGCAGCTTGGGGGAAGGGGGAGATACGCAGTATTTT	CASSLGEGGDTQYF
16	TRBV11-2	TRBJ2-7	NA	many	TGTGCCAGCAGCGCCCCCCCGGGCAGGGGGGAGTTTGAGCAGTACTTC	CASSAPPGRGEFEQYF
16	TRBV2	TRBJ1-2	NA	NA	TGTGCCAGCAGTGAAGGCTATAGGACAGCCTGGCTCGGCTACACCTTC	CASSEGYRTAWLGYTF
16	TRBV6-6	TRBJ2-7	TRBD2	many	TGTGCCAGCAGTTACCCTAGCGGGGAAGTGACCTACGAGCAGTACTTC	CASSYPSGEVTYEQYF
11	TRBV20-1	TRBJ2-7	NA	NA	TGCAGTGCTAGCCAGGCAGGCGAGCAGTACTTC	CSASQAGEQYF
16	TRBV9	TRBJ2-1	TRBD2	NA	TGTGCCAGCAGCGTAGCCAGCGGGGGCCGGGCCAATGAGCAGTTCTTC	CASSVASGGRANEQFF
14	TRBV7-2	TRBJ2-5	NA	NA	TGTGCCAGCAGGTCGGGACGGTCCCAAGAGACCCAGTACTTC	CASRSGRSQETQYF
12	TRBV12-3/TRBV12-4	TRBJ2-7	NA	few	TGTGCCAGCAGTTTCTACCTCGGCGAGCAGTACTTC	CASSFYLGEQYF
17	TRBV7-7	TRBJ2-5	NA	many	TGTGCCAGCAGCCCAGTCCCCACAGGGACTCTTGCGGAGACCCAGTACTTC	CASSPVPTGTLAETQYF
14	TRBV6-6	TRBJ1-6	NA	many	TGTGCCAGCAGTTACAGGGCGGAGTATTCACCCCTCCACTTT	CASSYRAEYSPLHF
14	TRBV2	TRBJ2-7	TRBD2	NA	TGTGCCAGCAAAAGACGGGAGGCCTCCTACGAGCAGTACTTC	CASKRREASYEQYF
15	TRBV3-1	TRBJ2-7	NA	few	TGTGCCAGCAGCCAAGGCCATGACGTGAACTACGAGCAGTACTTC	CASSQGHDVNYEQYF
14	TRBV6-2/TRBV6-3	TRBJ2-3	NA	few	TGTGCCAGCAGAAGGATCCCGACCACAGATACGCAGTATTTT	CASRRIPTTDTQYF
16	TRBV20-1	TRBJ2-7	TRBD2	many	TGCAGTGCTAGGCCGGGACTAGCGGATTCCTTTAAGGAGCAGTACTTC	CSARPGLADSFKEQYF
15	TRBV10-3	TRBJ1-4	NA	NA	TGTGCCATCAGTGAGGGGTCGAGTGACATTTCAAAACTGTTTTTT	CAISEGSSDISKLFF
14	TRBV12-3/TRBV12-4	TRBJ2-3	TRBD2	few	TGTGCCAGCAGATTAGCGGGAGGATCACAGTCGCAGTATTTT	CASRLAGGSQSQYF
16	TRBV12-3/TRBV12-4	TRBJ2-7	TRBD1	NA	TGTGCCAGCAGTTCCTCCGTGACAGGGGGCCGTTACGGGCAGTACTTC	CASSSSVTGGRYGQYF
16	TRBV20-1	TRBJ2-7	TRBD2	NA	TGCAGTGCTAGTGGGGCTAGCGGGGGAAGAGCCTACGAGCAGTACTTC	CSASGASGGRAYEQYF
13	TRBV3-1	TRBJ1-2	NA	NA	TGTGCCAGCAGCCAAGGCAGGGCTGAGGGCTACACCTTC	CASSQGRAEGYTF
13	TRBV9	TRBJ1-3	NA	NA	TGTGCCAGCAGCGGCGGCGCTGGAAACACCATATATTTT	CASSGGAGNTIYF
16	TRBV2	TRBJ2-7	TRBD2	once	TGTGCCAGCAGTGACCGTACTAGCGGGATGTCCCGCGAGCAGTACTTC	CASSDRTSGMSREQYF
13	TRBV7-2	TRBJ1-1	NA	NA	TGTGCCAGCAGGACTCAGGGGAACACTGAAGCTTTCTTT	CASRTQGNTEAFF
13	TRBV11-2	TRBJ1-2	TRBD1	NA	TGTGCCAGCAGCTCTCCAGGGGGAGGCGGCTACACCTTC	CASSSPGGGGYTF
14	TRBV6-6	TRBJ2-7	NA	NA	TGTGCCAGCAGTTACTTTGCGACACAGGGCGAGCAGTACTTC	CASSYFATQGEQYF
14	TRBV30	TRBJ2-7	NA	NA	TGTGCCTGGAGTCCCCTGGGGAGCTCCTACGAGCAGTACTTC	CAWSPLGSSYEQYF
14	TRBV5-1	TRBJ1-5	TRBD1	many	TGCGCCAGCAGCTTGGGGGACAGCGATCAGCCCCAGCATTTT	CASSLGDSDQPQHF
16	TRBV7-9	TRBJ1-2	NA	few	TGTGCCAGCAGCATTAGAGGGGGAGACGGAAACTATGGCTACACCTTC	CASSIRGGDGNYGYTF
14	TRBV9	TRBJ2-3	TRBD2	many	TGTGCCAGCAGCGTAGCTAGCGGGGGAGATACGCAGTATTTT	CASSVASGGDTQYF
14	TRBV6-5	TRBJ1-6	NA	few	TGTGCCAGCAGTTTCACAGCTAATAATTCACCCCTCCACTTT	CASSFTANNSPLHF
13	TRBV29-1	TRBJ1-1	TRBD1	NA	TGCAGCGCAGTGACAGGGATTGGGACTGAAGCTTTCTTT	CSAVTGIGTEAFF
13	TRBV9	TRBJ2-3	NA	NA	TGTGCCCCCGGAGGGGGGCCAACAGATACGCAGTATTTT	CAPGGGPTDTQYF
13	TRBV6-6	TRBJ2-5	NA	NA	TGTACCAGCAGTTCGCAGCCCCAAGAGACCCAGTACTTC	CTSSSQPQETQYF
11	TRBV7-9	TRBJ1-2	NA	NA	TGTGCCAGCAGCGGGGGGAACGGCTACACCTTC	CASSGGNGYTF
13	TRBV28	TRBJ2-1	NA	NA	TGTGCCAGCATTGGTTATGGCGGTAATGAGCAGTTCTTC	CASIGYGGNEQFF
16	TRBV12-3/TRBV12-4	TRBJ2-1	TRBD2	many	TGTGCCAGCAGTTTACCCCTAACGGGGGGGCCGTATGAGCAGTTCTTC	CASSLPLTGGPYEQFF
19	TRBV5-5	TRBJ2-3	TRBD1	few	TGTGCCAGCAGCCCAGACGCGAAACAGGGGGCGAAACGCACAGATACGCAGTATTTT	CASSPDAKQGAKRTDTQYF
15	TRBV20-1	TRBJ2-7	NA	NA	TGCAGTGCTAGAGCGCCGGCGACAGCCCTTGGCGAGCAGTACTTC	CSARAPATALGEQYF
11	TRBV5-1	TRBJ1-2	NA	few	TGCGCCAGCAGCTTAGACTTTGGCTACACCTTC	CASSLDFGYTF
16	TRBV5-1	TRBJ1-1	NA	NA	TGCGCCAGCAGCCCTGTGTTCCGGGTAGGGAACACTGAAGCTTTCTTT	CASSPVFRVGNTEAFF
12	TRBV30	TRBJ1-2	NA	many	TGTGCCTGGACTAGAGGGGGGAGCGGCTACACCTTC	CAWTRGGSGYTF